The TCR beta chain described here comes from a study of tumor-infiltrating lymphocytes in primary liver carcinoma. Study-wide background: Read depth, roughly 3.5 to 7.5 million productive TCRbeta reads, did not differ significantly between tissues.

TCR beta cDNA was prepared out of 500 ng total RNA by means of a constant-region primer. Each TCR beta library was derived from three nested multiplex PCR rounds that employed slightly modified ARM-PCR. TRBV1-TRBV30 forward primers paired with a C-beta reverse primer drove the first two PCR rounds, around 10 cycles each. MiXCR was run by TCRdb on the multiplex PCR reads, yielding one entry per CDR3 protein. The profile covers about 330,000 distinct CDR3 sequences, with 65% appearing a single time and 5% to 6.5% taken by the ten largest. V was shortened by 3 bases and J by 2 bases, with 10 bases between the two germline ends. CDR3 length equals 13 residues. CDR1 GTSNPN and CDR2 SVGIG come from the germline V gene (reference sequence). This clonotype occurred a few times. Both blood RNA, taken from unsorted whole blood, and germline DNA were extracted. Chronic HBV infection, which was untreated, was present in the patients. Surgery was preceded by the collection of roughly 4 milliliters of peripheral blood.

V gene TRBV30 combines with J gene TRBJ1-1; D remains unclear. The sequenced sample was peripheral blood. The origin of this receptor is a man in his forties with primary liver carcinoma and hepatitis B virus infection. The CDR3 DNA sequence: TGTGCCTGGAGCTTCGGTACCAACACTGAAGCTTTCTTT. The encoded protein is CAWSFGTNTEAFF.